In this sample, the clone carrying this T cell receptor (beta chain) turned up a few times. No antigen is known for it. Produced via immunoSEQ multiplex PCR; TCRdb's table is partial and in-frame only. The data show 2,500 to 4,000 clones, approximately 39% seen once. These data come from a study of STAT3 mutations in large granular lymphocyte leukemia. CDR1 MNHEY and CDR2 SVGAGI come from the germline V gene. The CDR3 totals 14 residues. V shed 6 bases and J 7 bases; nucleotides not matched to a gene: 7. General study findings and limits: Every T-LGLL patient had at least one immunodominant TCRbeta clonotype.

Input material: peripheral blood mononuclear cells. The chain is built from TRBV6-5 and TRBJ2-1; 9 nucleotides line up with TRBD1. The origin of this receptor is a man over 45 with T-cell large granular lymphocyte leukemia. Some clones in this sample may be carry-over from other donors' samples. CDR3 sequence (DNA): TGTGCCAGCAGCACCGGGACAGGGTGGAATGAGCAGTTCTTC. Translated, it gives CASSTGTGWNEQFF.